The 23 T cell receptor beta chains listed next were all sequenced from one sample in a study of T cell repertoires in ileal Crohn's disease. The repertoire was sequenced with immunoSEQ multiplex PCR; TCRdb's copy has only in-frame clones and lacks some. This sample has approximately 15,000 clones, with around four fifths found just once. The sequenced sample was ileal tissue. The receptors stem from an adult with Crohn's disease.

The chain couples TRBV6-4 to TRBJ2-3, with D unresolved. The CDR3 sequence is 14 residues long. Per germline, CDR1 MRHNA and CDR2 SNTAGT. V was clipped by 7 bases and J by 0 bases, with 11 bases between them. The CDR3 DNA follows: TGTGCCAGCAAGCCGACTGCTAGCACAGATACGCAGTATTTT. It codes for CASKPTASTDTQYF.

J is TRBJ2-3 and V is TRBV18, with a weak D call TRBD2 (6 bases). Trimming removed 1 base from V and 0 bases from J, with 8 bases in between. The CDR3 is made up of 15 amino acids. Germline V CDR1 and CDR2: KGHSH, LQKENI. The CDR3 bases are TGTGCCAGCTCACCACGTAGCGGTAGCACAGATACGCAGTATTTT. Its protein is CASSPRSGSTDTQYF. Full variable domain (remainder filled in from reference TRBV18 and TRBJ2-3): NAGVMQNPRHLVRRRGQEARLRCSPMKGHSHVYWYRQLPEEGLKFMVYLQKENIIDESGMPKERFSAEFPKEGPSILRIQQVVRGDSAAYFCASSPRSGSTDTQYFGPGTRLTVL.

As regards this clone: The sample holds other DNA sequences that translate to the same CDR3. The genes are TRBV18 and TRBJ1-2, with D perhaps TRBD1 (5 bases). V gave up 0 bases and J gave up 4 bases, with 9 bases separating them. CDR1 is KGHSH, CDR2 LQKENI, per germline. The CDR3 spans 14 residues. CDR3 sequence: CASSPPTESYGYTF. The CDR3 region has the DNA TGTGCCAGCTCACCACCGACAGAGAGCTATGGCTACACCTTC.

V usage is TRBV29-1 and J usage is TRBJ2-3; TRBD1 might be the D (6 bases). Trimming left V 7 bases short and J 2 bases short, with 16 bases between. The V gene's germline CDR1 is SQVTM and CDR2 ANQGSEA. The CDR3 spans 14 residues. The CDR3 nucleotides are TGCAGCGGACGACAGGAAGGATTCACAGATACGCAGTATTTT. As protein: CSGRQEGFTDTQYF.

V and J are TRBV27 and TRBJ2-7, with D uncertain. The germline V and J ends were trimmed by 4 bases and 2 bases, with 15 bases remaining between them. The CDR3 totals 15 residues. Germline lookup yields CDR1 MNHEY and CDR2 SMNVEV (reference sequence). CDR3 DNA sequence: TGTGCCAGCAGTTCAGTAGCCCCTTTCCCCTACGAGCAGTACTTC. It specifies CASSSVAPFPYEQYF.

This chain links TRBV7-6 with TRBJ2-7; possibly TRBD2 for D (5 bases). The CDR3 runs to 14 residues. V lost 5 bases and J 5 bases, leaving 16 bases between the germline ends. Germline V gene sequence: CDR1 SGHVS, CDR2 FNYEAQ. CDR3 nucleotide sequence: TGTGCCAGCAGCCCGTATCTGGGAGCCCACGAGCAGTACTTC. This sequence encodes CASSPYLGAHEQYF.

V gene TRBV6-5 combines with J gene TRBJ2-5; possibly TRBD1 for D (5 bases). The V and J ends lost 3 bases and 0 bases respectively, with 8 bases between them. Germline lookup yields CDR1 MNHEY and CDR2 SVGAGI. CDR3 length: 14 residues. CDR3 loop: CASSYTGYQETQYF. The CDR3 DNA is TGTGCCAGCAGTTATACAGGTTACCAAGAGACCCAGTACTTC.

The rearrangement joins TRBV6-1 to TRBJ2-4; TRBD2 aligns across 14 bases. V shed 1 base and J 3 bases; nucleotides not matched to a gene: 5. The CDR3 has 18 amino acids. Germline V CDR1 and CDR2: MNHNS, SASEGT. CDR3 nucleotides: TGTGCCAGCAGTGAAGTGGGACTAGCGGGAGTGGGCAAAAACATTCAGTACTTC. It codes for CASSEVGLAGVGKNIQYF.

This clone was detected a few times. The chain employs TRBV19 and TRBJ2-2, with D possibly being TRBD1 (6 bases). Germline values: CDR1 LNHDA, CDR2 SQIVND (reference sequence). The V gene lost 2 bases and the J gene lost 0 bases, with 10 bases spanning the gap. This CDR3 is 16 amino acids long. The CDR3 region is CASSIRTDANTGELFF. The CDR3 DNA sequence: TGTGCCAGTAGTATAAGGACAGACGCGAACACCGGGGAGCTGTTTTTT.

The chain has TRBV28 and TRBJ2-7, with 8 bases matching TRBD1. Germline CDR1 is MDHEN and CDR2 is SYDVKM. The CDR3 loop spans 15 amino acids. Trimming removed 7 bases from V and 5 bases from J; junction bases left unmatched: 13. CDR3 region: CASTPPGGQGHEQYF. CDR3 bases: TGTGCCAGCACTCCCCCCGGCGGACAGGGCCACGAGCAGTACTTC.

The chain is built from TRBV5-1 and TRBJ2-5; 7 positions match TRBD1. With 0 bases clipped from V and 4 bases from J, the junction kept 9 bases outside the gene matches. Germline values: CDR1 SGHRS, CDR2 YFSETQ. This CDR3 spans 16 amino acids. The CDR3: CASSLAAGGILETQYF. The CDR3 DNA reads as TGCGCCAGCAGCTTGGCCGCAGGGGGAATACTAGAGACCCAGTACTTC.

The J gene is TRBJ1-5, the V gene TRBV5-6; 10 positions agree with TRBD1. The CDR3 totals 14 residues. CDR1 and CDR2 from the germline V gene are SGHDT and YYEEEE. The J segment lost 8 bases and the V segment lost 2 bases, leaving 4 bases of the junction unmatched. CDR3 in DNA: TGTGCCAGCAGCTTAAACGGACAGGGGGAGCCCCAGCATTTT. Amino acid sequence: CASSLNGQGEPQHF.

This clone came up once. This chain links TRBV18 with TRBJ2-7, with TRBD1 as a possible D gene (6 bases). CDR1 and CDR2 from the germline V gene are KGHSH and LQKENI. The V and J ends lost 2 bases and 3 bases respectively, with 11 bases between them. The CDR3 totals 14 residues. CDR3 in DNA: TGTGCCAGCTCACCATCCTCAGGGGACTACGAGCAGTACTTC. Its translation is CASSPSSGDYEQYF.

This rearrangement joins TRBV6-1 to TRBJ2-5; 14 nucleotides match TRBD2. The last part of the DNA fits TRBJ2-7 better; the J call may be wrong. The germline V gene has CDR1 MNHNS and CDR2 SASEGT. The CDR3 has 14 residues. DNA of the CDR3: TGTGCCAGCAGGATGGGACTAGCGGGAGACGAGCAGTACTTC. Protein product: CASRMGLAGDEQYF.

This chain links TRBV5-4 with TRBJ1-2; D gene unclear. Germline lookup yields CDR1 SGHNT and CDR2 YYREEE (reference sequence). Trimming removed 4 bases at V and 8 bases at J, with 12 bases between. The CDR3 runs 12 residues. The CDR3 DNA is TGTGCCAGCAGCCGAATGTCGGTGGGCTACACCTTC. Its translation: CASSRMSVGYTF.

This clone has just a few counts. The CDR3 nucleotides are TGTGCCAGCAGCCAAGAGGAGAAGGCTAGCGGGGCGAGGGAGCAGTTCTTC. Amino acids: CASSQEEKASGAREQFF. This sequence joins TRBV4-2 and TRBJ2-1, with 9 bases lining up with TRBD2. Germline CDR1 and CDR2: LGHNA and YNFKEQ. V was pared by 0 bases and J by 10 bases, with 13 bases of the junction left unmatched. There are 17 residues in the CDR3.

The chain recombines TRBV5-1 with TRBJ2-5, with 11 bases lining up with TRBD2. Losses at the gene ends were 1 base for V and 5 bases for J; bases not matched to a gene: 10. CDR3 length: 17 residues. The germline V gene has CDR1 SGHRS and CDR2 YFSETQ. This CDR3 is CASSLLGVAGGPETQYF. The CDR3 DNA reads as TGCGCCAGCAGCTTGCTGGGAGTAGCGGGAGGGCCGGAGACCCAGTACTTC.

This rearrangement joins TRBV7-8 to TRBJ2-6, with 12 nucleotides matching TRBD1. Germline loops: CDR1 SGHVS, CDR2 FQNEAQ. With V trimmed by 1 base and J by 4 bases, 5 bases remained unmatched. This CDR3 contains 18 residues. The CDR3 protein is CASSLVGTGGGGANVLTF. DNA for the CDR3: TGTGCCAGCAGCTTAGTAGGGACAGGGGGCGGCGGGGCCAACGTCCTGACTTTC.

The chain couples TRBV5-1 to TRBJ2-2; a possible D gene is TRBD1 (5 bases). V lost 2 bases, J lost 8 bases, and 22 bases lay in between. CDR3 length equals 17 residues. Germline V CDR1 and CDR2: SGHRS, YFSETQ. The CDR3 DNA follows: TGCGCCAGCAGCTTAGGACGGTATCCAGGGAATTCGGGGGAGCTGTTTTTT. This translates into CASSLGRYPGNSGELFF.

The CDR3 is CASSVSGGAGNEQFF. Written as DNA, the CDR3 is TGTGCCAGCAGCGTTAGCGGGGGGGCAGGCAATGAGCAGTTCTTC. The gene calls are TRBV11-2 and TRBJ2-1; 11 positions agree with TRBD2. V was clipped by 5 bases and J by 6 bases; unmatched bases: 6. Germline V lookup: CDR1 SGHAT, CDR2 FQNNGV. The CDR3 spans 15 residues. The whole variable domain, filled in from reference TRBV11-2 and TRBJ2-1, reads EAGVAQSPRYKIIEKRQSVAFWCNPISGHATLYWYQQILGQGPKLLIQFQNNGVVDDSQLPKDRFSAERLKGVDSTLKIQPAKLEDSAVYLCASSVSGGAGNEQFFGPGTRLTVL.

This clone was detected a few times. The rearrangement joins TRBV4-3 to TRBJ1-2, with 12 positions matching TRBD1. Germline V gives CDR1 LGHNA, CDR2 YSLEER. V lost 5 bases and J lost 7; bases outside the gene matches: 8. This CDR3 region has 15 residues. The CDR3 DNA reads as TGCGCCAGCAGCGCATCCGGGACAGGGGGCAGTGGCTACACCTTC. It specifies CASSASGTGGSGYTF.

The rearrangement uses TRBV5-8 and TRBJ2-5, with a weak D call TRBD1 (6 bases). Trimming cost V 1 base and J 7 bases, with 29 bases left between them. Germline CDR1 reads SGHTS; CDR2 reads YDEGEE. This CDR3 has 19 amino acids. For the CDR3, the DNA is TGTGCCAGCAGCTTGATGATAGGGACACGGCAGGGGCAAGGCGGGACCCAGTACTTC. It specifies CASSLMIGTRQGQGGTQYF.

This rearrangement joins TRBV7-3 to TRBJ2-2, with TRBD2 identical over 8 bases. The CDR3 is 16 amino acids. CDR1 and CDR2 (germline): SGHTA, FQGTGA. Unmatched junction bases numbered 3, after V lost 1 base and J lost 2 bases. The CDR3 nucleotides read TGTGCCAGCAGCTTAATGACTAGCGCCAACACCGGGGAGCTGTTTTTT. It encodes CASSLMTSANTGELFF.